A single sample gave rise to the 7 T cell receptor beta chains below, sequenced in a study of cytomegalovirus exposure and HLA in healthy donors (dated by TCRdb to 2017 to 2019). The library was generated by the immunoSEQ multiplex PCR assay. A mixture of 60 forward primers for TCR Vbeta segments and 13 reverse primers for TCR Jbeta segments was used in the multiplex PCR. The source is immuneACCESS, and TCRdb retained only in-frame sequences with V and J called. Part of the clones is not carried over; for the studies checked, unresolved V genes explain less than half of this, and the remainder is unexplained. The sample yields around 120,000 clones; approximately 72% were counted once. The biggest ten clones account for 30% of the sample. The source material was PBMCs. The receptors here all came from a man in his sixties in good health and CMV-seropositive.

The chain uses TRBV2 and TRBJ2-7, with 9 nucleotides matching TRBD2. The germline V gene encodes CDR1 SNHLY and CDR2 FYNNEI. CDR3 size: 16 residues. The V and J ends lost 7 bases and 0 bases, in that order; junction bases with no gene match: 10. Written as DNA, the CDR3 is TGTGCCAGCATTGAGGGGGCTAGCGGGGCCTCCTACGAGCAGTACTTC. It encodes CASIEGASGASYEQYF.

This clone was counted a few times. The chain is built from TRBV5-1 and TRBJ2-3, with 8 bases matching TRBD2. V lost 0 bases to trimming and J lost 3 bases; unmatched junction nucleotides: 9. CDR1 and CDR2 (germline): SGHRS, YFSETQ. The length of the CDR3 is 17 residues. CDR3 bases: TGCGCCAGCAGCTTGGGTTTTATCCGGGGGGGAACAGATACGCAGTATTTT. Amino acids: CASSLGFIRGGTDTQYF.

The V call is TRBV5-6, the J call TRBJ2-3, with 14 bases lining up with TRBD2. This CDR3 has 19 residues. Germline V CDR1 and CDR2: SGHDT, YYEEEE. V lost 4 bases and J lost 3; bases outside the gene matches: 13. The CDR3 here is CASSPGRRTSGGYTDTQYF. The CDR3 DNA is TGTGCCAGCAGCCCCGGTCGAAGGACTAGCGGGGGGTATACAGATACGCAGTATTTT.

Only one count was recorded for this clone. This chain joins TRBV7-2 and TRBJ2-1; 9 positions agree with TRBD2. Unmatched junction bases numbered 12, after V lost 2 bases and J lost 4 bases. There are 18 residues in the CDR3. CDR1 is SGHTA and CDR2 is FQGNSA in the germline V gene. The CDR3 sequence is CASSLMGGLAGPYNEQFF. Here the CDR3 DNA reads TGTGCCAGCAGCTTAATGGGGGGGCTAGCGGGACCGTACAATGAGCAGTTCTTC. The full variable domain, rest sourced from reference TRBV7-2 and TRBJ2-1, is GAGVSQSPSNKVTEKGKDVELRCDPISGHTALYWYRQSLGQGLEFLIYFQGNSAPDKSGLPSDRFSAERTGGSVSTLTIQRTQQEDSAVYLCASSLMGGLAGPYNEQFFGPGTRLTVL.

This chain joins TRBV29-1 and TRBJ2-7; tentatively, D is TRBD1 (6 bases). Germline loops: CDR1 SQVTM, CDR2 ANQGSEA. Trimming removed 6 bases from V and 6 bases from J, with 21 bases in between. The CDR3 length is 14 residues. The chain's CDR3 is CSVRYRAEVGEQYF. CDR3 DNA: TGCAGCGTCAGATACAGGGCTGAGGTGGGCGAGCAGTACTTC.

The CDR3 DNA sequence: TGTGCCACTACCAGGGGTAGCAATCAGCCCCAGCATTTT. Protein: CATTRGSNQPQHF. The chain joins TRBV28 to TRBJ1-5; maybe TRBD1 (6 bases). The CDR3 is made up of 13 amino acids. Germline CDR1 reads MDHEN; CDR2 reads SYDVKM. V lost 10 bases, J lost 0 bases, and 10 bases lay in between.

V gene TRBV2 combines with J gene TRBJ1-4, with 7 nucleotides matching TRBD1. Unmatched junction bases numbered 6, after V lost 8 bases and J lost 3 bases. The CDR3 is made up of 14 amino acids. In germline, CDR1 is SNHLY, CDR2 FYNNEI. CDR3 coding DNA: TGTGCCAGCGCTCCGGGACAGTCTAATGAAAAACTGTTTTTT. Amino acid sequence: CASAPGQSNEKLFF.